This T cell receptor beta chain originates from a study of blood T cell repertoires in COVID-19. Looking at the study overall: The United States, Italy and Spain supplied acute and convalescent COVID-19 samples. The analysed material was cDNA or gDNA that came from T cells, B-cell-depleted T cells, or PBMCs.

Germline loops: CDR1 WSHSY, CDR2 SAAADI. CDR3 length equals 15 residues. V was cut by 2 bases and J by 2 bases, with 10 bases left in between. Under the authors' procedure: From reference gene primer amplification, estimates of nucleated cell counts were derived. The assay was immunoSEQ multiplex PCR, and TCRdb's table has in-frame clones only and misses some. V and J calls and clone size are those listed in that table; D and trimming were worked out from the DNA. Of some 200,000 clones listed, 89% are singletons. Specimen: peripheral blood. The chain combines TRBV10-2 with TRBJ1-5; D may be TRBD1 (5 bases). This receptor was identified in a woman between 40 and 55 years old with acute or convalescent COVID-19. The CDR3 spells CASSERGGGNQPQHF. The CDR3 DNA is TGCGCCAGCAGTGAGAGGGGTGGTGGCAATCAGCCCCAGCATTTT.